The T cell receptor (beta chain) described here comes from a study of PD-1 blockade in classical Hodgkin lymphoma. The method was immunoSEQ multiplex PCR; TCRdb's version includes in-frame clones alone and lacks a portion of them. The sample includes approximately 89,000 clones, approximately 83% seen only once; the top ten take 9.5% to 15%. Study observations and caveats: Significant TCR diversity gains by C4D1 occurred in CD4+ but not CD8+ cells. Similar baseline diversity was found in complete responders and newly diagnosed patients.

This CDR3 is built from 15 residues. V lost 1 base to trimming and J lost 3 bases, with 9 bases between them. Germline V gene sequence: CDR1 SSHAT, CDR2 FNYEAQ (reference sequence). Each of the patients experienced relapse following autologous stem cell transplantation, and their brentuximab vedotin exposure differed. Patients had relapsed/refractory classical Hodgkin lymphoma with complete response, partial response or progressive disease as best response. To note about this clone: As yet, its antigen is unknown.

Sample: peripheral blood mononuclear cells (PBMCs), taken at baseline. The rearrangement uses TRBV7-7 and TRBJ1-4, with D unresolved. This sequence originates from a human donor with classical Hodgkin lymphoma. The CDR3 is CASSLVRLPNEKLFF. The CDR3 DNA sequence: TGTGCCAGCAGCTTAGTTCGGCTACCTAATGAAAAACTGTTTTTT.